The 7 T cell receptor beta chains in this list originate from one sample, sequenced in a study of CD8 T cells in Susac syndrome. Reverse transcription of about 0.45 to 1 ug RNA was performed with random hexamers. TCRdb passed the immunoSEQ multiplex PCR reads through MiXCR, listing each CDR3 protein once. The sample has 200,000 or so distinct CDR3 sequences; roughly 90% are singletons. The sequencing sample was made of CD8+ T cells from PBMCs. The receptors were gathered from a human donor with multiple sclerosis.

The chain is built from TRBV20-1 and TRBJ1-1; 7 bases are a match to TRBD1. CDR1 DFQATT and CDR2 SNEGSKA come from the germline V gene (reference sequence). The CDR3 length is 15 residues. Unmatched junction bases numbered 8, after V lost 2 bases and J lost 2 bases. The CDR3 region has the DNA TGCAGTGCTAGACCCTTCCGGGACAGCAACACTGAAGCTTTCTTT. It encodes CSARPFRDSNTEAFF.

A single count supports this clonotype. The rearrangement uses TRBV13 and TRBJ2-7, with TRBD1 matching over 7 bases. This CDR3 is built from 14 residues. Germline CDR1 PRHDT, CDR2 FYEKMQ (reference sequence). V dropped 4 bases and J dropped 3; count of bases not matched to a gene: 6. CDR3 sequence reads: CASSSGQVLYEQYF. CDR3 sequence (DNA): TGTGCCAGCAGCTCCGGACAGGTACTCTACGAGCAGTACTTC.

In its sample, this clonotype was seen once. The gene calls are TRBV3-1 and TRBJ1-4, with D possibly TRBD1 on 6 matching bases. Trimming took 4 bases from V and 8 from J, leaving 17 bases between them. The germline CDR1 and CDR2 sequences are LGHDT and YNNKEL (reference sequence). CDR3 length equals 15 residues. CDR3 nucleotides: TGTGCCAGCAGCCCCGGACAGAGGCTTGAAGAAAAACTGTTTTTT. Amino acid sequence: CASSPGQRLEEKLFF. Drawing the rest from reference TRBV3-1 and TRBJ1-4, the complete variable domain is DTAVSQTPKYLVTQMGNDKSIKCEQNLGHDTMYWYKQDSKKFLKIMFSYNNKELIINETVPNRFSPKSPDKAHLNLHINSLELGDSAVYFCASSPGQRLEEKLFFGSGTQLSVL.

This clonotype was seen once. The chain employs TRBV24-1 and TRBJ2-3, with D perhaps matching TRBD1 (5 bases). The CDR3 has 15 residues. The V end lost 3 bases, the J end lost 3 bases, and 12 bases lay between the germline ends. The germline V gene has CDR1 KGHDR and CDR2 SFDVKD. CDR3 amino acids: CATSDPGQRTDTQYF. The CDR3 DNA follows: TGTGCCACCAGTGATCCCGGACAAAGAACAGATACGCAGTATTTT.

The chain links TRBV5-6 to TRBJ2-3, with D hard to call. Germline CDR1 SGHDT, CDR2 YYEEEE. V was pared by 2 bases and J by 4 bases, with 5 bases between. The CDR3 has 12 residues. Written as DNA, the CDR3 is TGTGCCAGCAGCTTAGCGTCAGATACGCAGTATTTT. Protein: CASSLASDTQYF.

V usage is TRBV30 and J usage is TRBJ2-6; no definite D call. From germline, CDR1 is GTSNPN and CDR2 SVGIG (reference sequence). V shed 3 bases and J shed 0 bases, with 15 bases lying between them. CDR3 length equals 17 residues. The CDR3 nucleotides read TGTGCCTGGAGAGTCTGGCAGGCATACTCTGGGGCCAACGTCCTGACTTTC. It codes for CAWRVWQAYSGANVLTF.

This clonotype was seen just once. V usage is TRBV23-1 and J usage is TRBJ2-3; the match to TRBD2 covers 8 bases. TRBV23-1 is labeled an ORF, and its function is uncertain. V lost 2 bases and J lost 2; bases outside the gene matches: 9. This CDR3 has 17 amino acids. CDR3 sequence reads: CASSQNGRVQFTDTQYF. Written as DNA, the CDR3 is TGCGCCAGCAGTCAAAACGGGAGGGTCCAGTTCACAGATACGCAGTATTTT.